A selection of T cell receptor beta chains follows, all from one sample in a study of cytomegalovirus exposure and HLA in healthy donors. TCRdb's copy holds only in-frame clones and misses some; the assay was immunoSEQ multiplex PCR. The sample contains 200,000 or so clones, roughly 88% of which appear only once. Sequenced material: PBMCs. The receptors here all came from a boy aged 2 to 10 in good health and CMV-seronegative. Both conserved end residues are part of each CDR3. Each record gives: J gene, V gene, clone size, D gene, CDR3 protein, CDR3 DNA. A D gene is named only where the DNA matches it firmly. Part of the rows lack a size; the others show once, few, many or a class for expanded clones.

J gene: TRBJ2-3; V gene: TRBV6-1; clone size: .; D gene: TRBD1; CDR3 protein: CASGTGEFTDTQYF; CDR3 DNA: TGTGCCAGCGGTACAGGGGAATTCACAGATACGCAGTATTTT
J gene: TRBJ2-3; V gene: TRBV5-4; clone size: .; D gene: TRBD2; CDR3 protein: CASSLAEGATDTQYF; CDR3 DNA: TGTGCCAGCAGCCTAGCGGAGGGAGCCACAGATACGCAGTATTTT
J gene: TRBJ2-7; V gene: TRBV11-3; clone size: .; D gene: .; CDR3 protein: CASSRGIAYEQYF; CDR3 DNA: TGTGCCAGCAGCCGAGGGATCGCCTACGAGCAGTACTTC
J gene: TRBJ2-7; V gene: TRBV6-6; clone size: .; D gene: .; CDR3 protein: CASSYEAYEQYF; CDR3 DNA: TGTGCCAGCAGTTACGAAGCTTACGAGCAGTACTTC
J gene: TRBJ2-3; V gene: TRBV7-8; clone size: .; D gene: .; CDR3 protein: CASSLVWETDTQYF; CDR3 DNA: TGTGCCAGCAGCTTAGTCTGGGAGACAGATACGCAGTATTTT
J gene: TRBJ2-4; V gene: TRBV19; clone size: .; D gene: TRBD2; CDR3 protein: CASSSGLAGVGQNIQYF; CDR3 DNA: TGTGCCAGTAGTTCGGGACTAGCGGGAGTGGGGCAAAACATTCAGTACTTC
J gene: TRBJ2-7; V gene: TRBV27; clone size: .; D gene: .; CDR3 protein: CASSLGGTPTYEQYF; CDR3 DNA: TGTGCCAGCAGTTTGGGCGGGACGCCGACTTACGAGCAGTACTTC
J gene: TRBJ1-2; V gene: TRBV29-1; clone size: .; D gene: .; CDR3 protein: CSVEARTEGNYGYTF; CDR3 DNA: TGCAGCGTTGAAGCGAGGACAGAGGGAAACTATGGCTACACCTTC
J gene: TRBJ1-4; V gene: TRBV2; clone size: .; D gene: TRBD1; CDR3 protein: CASRRSTGGGEKLFF; CDR3 DNA: TGTGCCAGCAGACGATCGACAGGGGGCGGTGAAAAACTGTTTTTT
J gene: TRBJ1-5; V gene: TRBV30; clone size: few; D gene: .; CDR3 protein: CAWSVHNQPQHF; CDR3 DNA: TGTGCCTGGAGTGTACACAATCAGCCCCAGCATTTT
J gene: TRBJ1-6; V gene: TRBV5-1; clone size: .; D gene: TRBD1; CDR3 protein: CASSMSQGAPLHF; CDR3 DNA: TGCGCCAGCAGCATGTCTCAGGGGGCACCCCTCCACTTT
J gene: TRBJ2-1; V gene: TRBV7-9; clone size: .; D gene: .; CDR3 protein: CASSLAFTSSYNEQFF; CDR3 DNA: TGTGCCAGCAGCTTAGCGTTTACAAGCTCCTACAATGAGCAGTTCTTC
J gene: TRBJ2-7; V gene: TRBV4-1; clone size: once; D gene: TRBD2; CDR3 protein: CASSPGLAGAYEQHF; CDR3 DNA: TGCGCCAGCAGCCCAGGACTAGCGGGCGCCTACGAGCAGCACTTC
J gene: TRBJ2-2; V gene: TRBV7-9; clone size: .; D gene: TRBD2; CDR3 protein: CASSPTSGENTGELFF; CDR3 DNA: TGTGCCAGCAGCCCAACTAGCGGAGAGAACACCGGGGAGCTGTTTTTT
J gene: TRBJ1-2; V gene: TRBV18; clone size: .; D gene: .; CDR3 protein: CASSPVLGATGYTF; CDR3 DNA: TGTGCCAGCTCACCAGTCCTGGGGGCGACGGGCTACACCTTC
J gene: TRBJ2-1; V gene: TRBV6-5; clone size: few; D gene: .; CDR3 protein: CASSRDNEQFF; CDR3 DNA: TGTGCCAGCAGCAGGGACAATGAGCAGTTCTTC
J gene: TRBJ2-5; V gene: TRBV29-1; clone size: .; D gene: .; CDR3 protein: CSVAPRLLQETQYF; CDR3 DNA: TGCAGCGTTGCTCCCCGACTGCTACAAGAGACCCAGTACTTC
J gene: TRBJ2-1; V gene: TRBV7-3; clone size: .; D gene: .; CDR3 protein: CASSLLGSSYNEQFF; CDR3 DNA: TGTGCCAGCAGCCTCCTCGGTAGCTCCTACAATGAGCAGTTCTTC
J gene: TRBJ2-5; V gene: TRBV6-5; clone size: .; D gene: .; CDR3 protein: CASSLQGGKTQYF; CDR3 DNA: TGTGCCAGCAGTTTACAGGGTGGAAAGACCCAGTACTTC
J gene: TRBJ2-7; V gene: TRBV2; clone size: .; D gene: TRBD1; CDR3 protein: CAIKGAGKYEQYF; CDR3 DNA: TGTGCCATCAAGGGGGCAGGCAAATACGAGCAGTACTTC
J gene: TRBJ2-1; V gene: TRBV27; clone size: .; D gene: .; CDR3 protein: CASSLGGTYNEQFF; CDR3 DNA: TGTGCCAGCAGTTTAGGGGGGACCTACAATGAGCAGTTCTTC
J gene: TRBJ2-3; V gene: TRBV29-1; clone size: .; D gene: .; CDR3 protein: CGVAASDSTDTQYF; CDR3 DNA: TGCGGCGTTGCGGCTAGCGATAGCACAGATACGCAGTATTTT
J gene: TRBJ2-7; V gene: TRBV4-2; clone size: .; D gene: .; CDR3 protein: CASSQARSYEQYF; CDR3 DNA: TGTGCCAGCAGCCAAGCCCGATCCTACGAGCAGTACTTC
J gene: TRBJ2-7; V gene: TRBV20-1; clone size: .; D gene: .; CDR3 protein: CSAKTGYEQYF; CDR3 DNA: TGCAGTGCCAAGACGGGTTACGAGCAGTACTTC
J gene: TRBJ2-2; V gene: TRBV5-1; clone size: .; D gene: .; CDR3 protein: CASTPDWGNTGELFF; CDR3 DNA: TGCGCCAGCACGCCGGACTGGGGGAACACCGGGGAGCTGTTTTTT
J gene: TRBJ2-7; V gene: TRBV9; clone size: .; D gene: .; CDR3 protein: CASSPFSGITYEQYF; CDR3 DNA: TGTGCCAGCAGCCCCTTTTCCGGGATCACATACGAGCAGTACTTC
J gene: TRBJ2-7; V gene: TRBV18; clone size: .; D gene: .; CDR3 protein: CASSPSGVGYEQYF; CDR3 DNA: TGTGCCAGCTCACCTTCAGGGGTGGGTTACGAGCAGTACTTC
J gene: TRBJ2-7; V gene: TRBV5-5; clone size: .; D gene: .; CDR3 protein: CASSSYRVYHPSNEQYF; CDR3 DNA: TGTGCCAGCAGCTCTTACAGGGTTTATCACCCCTCCAACGAGCAGTACTTC
J gene: TRBJ2-5; V gene: TRBV6-5; clone size: .; D gene: .; CDR3 protein: CASSYSSQRTAETQYF; CDR3 DNA: TGTGCCAGCAGTTACTCCTCACAACGGACAGCAGAGACCCAGTACTTC
J gene: TRBJ2-7; V gene: TRBV6-1; clone size: few; D gene: TRBD1; CDR3 protein: CATYRGDNSYEQYF; CDR3 DNA: TGTGCCACCTACAGGGGCGACAATTCCTACGAGCAGTACTTC